This is a list of T cell receptor beta chains from one sample in a study of metastatic and nonmetastatic thyroid tumors. TCRdb reanalyzed the PCR reads with MiXCR. Of some 15,000 clones in the sample, 12% were seen once. Specimen: blood. The receptors stem from a female donor with papillary thyroid cancer or a benign thyroid nodule (not recorded which). Some clones in this sample may be carry-over from other donors' samples. Each CDR3 is given with its conserved first and last residue. The D gene is left open where the match is weak. Size tells how often a clone was seen (once, few, many) or the class of an expanded clone, and some rows leave it out.

NA TRBJ2-5 TRBV19 many TGTGCCTGCTCCGCGAGGCACCAAGAGACCCAGTACTTC CACSARHQETQYF
NA TRBJ1-2 TRBV20-1 NA TGCAGTGCTAGAGATTCGTTTTTTCGGCTGGTGGGCGGGGGAGATCTCTATGGCTACACCTTC CSARDSFFRLVGGGDLYGYTF
NA TRBJ1-1 TRBV11-2 many TGTGCCAGCAACTTACAGGGAATGAACACTGAAGCTTTCTTT CASNLQGMNTEAFF
NA TRBJ2-5 TRBV6-1 medium-sized TGTGCCAGCAGTTTATCGCGCCCAGCCGGGACCCAGTACTTC CASSLSRPAGTQYF
NA TRBJ2-3 TRBV4-2 many TGTGCCAGCAGCCGCTCTATTCGCGAGGGCACAGATACGCAGTATTTT CASSRSIREGTDTQYF
NA TRBJ2-1 TRBV6-5 few TGTGCCAGCAGTTCCCTAAGAGGGGTCTATTACAATGAGCAGTTCTTC CASSSLRGVYYNEQFF
TRBD1 TRBJ1-4 TRBV5-1 many TGCGCCAGCAGCCGAGGGACAGGGGGTGAAAAACTGTTTTTT CASSRGTGGEKLFF
TRBD1 TRBJ1-2 TRBV6-1 NA TGTGCCAGCAGTGAATACAGGGGAGTCGGGTATGGCTACACCTTC CASSEYRGVGYGYTF
TRBD1 TRBJ1-6 TRBV6-1 few TGTGCCAGCATAGGACAGGGGTGGTCACCCCTCCACTTT CASIGQGWSPLHF
NA TRBJ2-5 TRBV27 NA TGTGCCAGCAGTTTAATAGCGGTAGAGACTCAGTACTTC CASSLIAVETQYF
NA TRBJ1-1 TRBV11-2 many TGTGCCAGCAGCTTAGGAACAGGGTATATGAACACTGAAGCTTTCTTT CASSLGTGYMNTEAFF
TRBD1 TRBJ2-2 TRBV6-1 few TGTGCCAGCTACGAGACAGGGGATAGCACCGGGGAGCTGTTTTTT CASYETGDSTGELFF
NA TRBJ2-3 TRBV4-3 many TGCGCCAGCAGCCAAAGCCACAGGGCGGGGGCGACAGATACGCAGTATTTT CASSQSHRAGATDTQYF
TRBD1 TRBJ1-4 TRBV19 many TGTGCCAGTAGCGGAAACAGGGGGCGCGGTGAAAAACTGTTTTTT CASSGNRGRGEKLFF
NA TRBJ2-7 TRBV6-1 few TGTGCCAGCAGAGGCCGGGACGACTTCTACGAGCAGTACTTC CASRGRDDFYEQYF
NA TRBJ2-3 TRBV28 many TGTGCCAGCAGTTCCCAGGTCCGTGGGGCAGATACGCAGTATTTT CASSSQVRGADTQYF
TRBD1 TRBJ1-2 TRBV18 once TGTGGCAGCACACCCGGGACAGAAGGCTACACCTTC CGSTPGTEGYTF
TRBD2 TRBJ2-2 TRBV30 NA TGTGCCTGGAGTTTCCTAGCGGGGACCGGGGAGCTGTTTTTT CAWSFLAGTGELFF
TRBD1 TRBJ1-4 TRBV9 many TGTGCCAGCAGCGTAGATACAGGGGGCCAGAATCTGTTTTTT CASSVDTGGQNLFF
NA TRBJ1-5 TRBV28 many TGTGCCAGCATCCCGGGACCCCTTTCGGCCCAGCATTTT CASIPGPLSAQHF
NA TRBJ1-1 TRBV6-1 few TGTGCCAGCAGCCCGACAGTGGACACTGAAGCTTCTTTT CASSPTVDTEASF
TRBD1 TRBJ1-2 TRBV4-1 many TGCGCCAGCAGCCAAGGACAGGGGCCCTATGGCTACACCTTC CASSQGQGPYGYTF
NA TRBJ2-5 TRBV24-1 many TGTGCCACCAGTGATTTTTTCGGACAGAACCAAGAGACCCAGTACTTC CATSDFFGQNQETQYF
TRBD2 TRBJ2-3 TRBV7-7 many TGTGCTAGCAGCTTAGGGACTAGCGGGGGCACAGATACGCAGTATTTT CASSLGTSGGTDTQYF
TRBD1 TRBJ2-7 TRBV27 medium-sized TGTGCCAGCAGTTCCTTAGACAGGGTCTCCTACGAGCAGTACTTC CASSSLDRVSYEQYF
TRBD1 TRBJ1-2 TRBV7-9 many TGTGCCAGCAGCTCGGACAGGGGCAACTATGGCTACACCTTC CASSSDRGNYGYTF
TRBD1 TRBJ1-4 TRBV27 many TGTGCCAGCAGTGCCCGGACAGGGAGAACTTTTAAACTGTTTTTT CASSARTGRTFKLFF
NA TRBJ2-1 TRBV28 medium-sized TGTGCCAGCTACTCGGAGGGGATAGGGAATGAGCAGTTCTTC CASYSEGIGNEQFF
TRBD1 TRBJ1-1 TRBV24-1 medium-sized TGTGCCACCAGTTCCGGGACAGGGGACACTGAAGCTTTCTTT CATSSGTGDTEAFF
NA TRBJ2-1 TRBV25-1 many TGTGCCAGCAGTGCCCCAGGATTAGGGCAGTTCTTC CASSAPGLGQFF
NA TRBJ1-1 TRBV18 many TGTGCCAGCTCACCATCGGCGGACAACACTGAAGCTTTCTTT CASSPSADNTEAFF
TRBD2 TRBJ2-3 TRBV4-3 many TGCGCCATCCCCGGACTAGCGGGGGTCGGAACTAGCACAGATACGCAGTATTTT CAIPGLAGVGTSTDTQYF
TRBD2 TRBJ2-1 TRBV10-2 medium-sized TGCGCCAGCAGACCAGCGGGGGGGTACAATGAGCAGTTCTTC CASRPAGGYNEQFF
TRBD2 TRBJ2-3 TRBV25-1 many TGTGCCAGCAGTGGGGGGACTCGAGCGGGGGAGACAGATACGCAGTATTTT CASSGGTRAGETDTQYF
NA TRBJ2-5 TRBV20-1 NA TGCAGTGCTAGTTTAGCGGCCCAAGAGACCCAGTACTTC CSASLAAQETQYF
NA TRBJ1-1 TRBV6-4 few TGTGCCAGCAGTATGGACGACAGGTTGAACACTGAAGCTTTCTTT CASSMDDRLNTEAFF
TRBD1 TRBJ1-2 TRBV19 many TGTGCCAGTAGGACAGGGGGCGCCTATGGCTACACCTTC CASRTGGAYGYTF
NA TRBJ1-1 TRBV11-1 many TGTGCCAGCAGCCAAGTACCGATTGAGGGAGAGGGCACTGAAGCTTTCTTT CASSQVPIEGEGTEAFF
NA TRBJ1-4 TRBV6-1 NA TGTGCGAGCAAGGAGGGATCCGGGGCGACTAATGACAAACTGTTTTTT CASKEGSGATNDKLFF
TRBD1 TRBJ2-1 TRBV5-4 NA TGTGCCAGCAGCCCGAATGACAGGGTGAATGAGCAGTTCTTC CASSPNDRVNEQFF
NA TRBJ2-7 TRBV4-1 many TGCGCCAGCAGCCAGGGGGGCGACGAGCAGTACTTC CASSQGGDEQYF
TRBD1 TRBJ1-6 TRBV12-3/TRBV12-4 few TGTGCCAGCAGTCACAAATTACAGGGGGTGAATTCACCCCTCCAGTTT CASSHKLQGVNSPLQF
TRBD1 TRBJ2-1 TRBV20-1 few TGCAGTGCTAGAGGATGGGCAGGGGGTCTTAATGAGCAGTTCTTC CSARGWAGGLNEQFF
NA TRBJ2-6 TRBV6-2/TRBV6-3 medium-sized TGTGCCAGCAGTGACCAGGGGTCCGGGGCCAACGTCCTGACTTTC CASSDQGSGANVLTF
TRBD1 TRBJ2-1 TRBV9 many TGTGCCAGCAGACGACAGGACAGGGCTTCCTACAATGAGCAGTTCTTC CASRRQDRASYNEQFF
TRBD1 TRBJ2-1 TRBV9 many TGTGCCAGCAGCGCCAGACAGGGTATCTCCCACAATGAGCAGTTCTTC CASSARQGISHNEQFF
TRBD1 TRBJ2-5 TRBV18 many TGTGCCAGCTCACAGGGGGCGGATGAGACCCAGTACTTC CASSQGADETQYF
NA TRBJ2-1 TRBV20-1 NA TGCAGTGCTAGAGATCGAGATGGGGGCCACCTCCATGAGCAGTTCTTC CSARDRDGGHLHEQFF
NA TRBJ1-1 TRBV12-3/TRBV12-4 NA TGTGCCAGCAGTTCGGACGTTGAAGCTTTCTTT CASSSDVEAFF
TRBD2 TRBJ2-1 TRBV20-1 NA TGCAGTGCTAGGGGCCTTGGACTAGATCGTGAGCAGTTCTTC CSARGLGLDREQFF
NA TRBJ2-1 TRBV28 medium-sized TGTGCCAGCAGTTTATCTCCATCCGAGCAGTTCTTC CASSLSPSEQFF
NA TRBJ2-3 TRBV5-1 many TGCGCCAGCAGCTTGGGTGGTTTTTGGACAGATACGCAGTATTTT CASSLGGFWTDTQYF
NA TRBJ2-1 TRBV14 many TGTGCCAGCAGCCTAATTTCAGCGAGCTCCTACAATGAGCAGTTCTTC CASSLISASSYNEQFF